This T cell receptor beta chain derives from a study of Ad26.COV2.S vaccination and SARS-CoV-2 variants. The CDR3 totals 14 residues. Germline trimming cut 8 bases from V and 6 bases from J; bases unmatched to any gene: 11. In this sample, this clone turned up once. As for treatment: approximately 18 received Ad26.COV2.S at low or high dose, single or two shots; roughly five received placebo; per-sample allocation not given. Sampling happened 63 days after the first vaccine or placebo injection. An adult donor aged 18-55 years was enrolled in Boston. The repertoire was sequenced with immunoSEQ multiplex PCR; TCRdb's copy has only in-frame clones and lacks some. The sample has around 320,000 clones, around 81% seen once.

Sequenced here: peripheral blood, sampled in a trial of Ad26.COV2.S vaccine versus placebo. The chain joins TRBV23-1 to TRBJ1-2, with 8 bases fitting TRBD1. TRBV23-1 is an open reading frame, and its role is uncertain. This sequence was found in a person between 18 and 60 years old who received the Ad26.COV2.S COVID-19 vaccine or a placebo. This CDR3 reads CASPRKTGGHGYTF. The CDR3 region has the DNA TGCGCCAGCCCCCGAAAAACAGGGGGTCATGGCTACACCTTC.